This T cell receptor (beta chain) stems from a study of T cells in women clearing cervical HPV infection. The length of the CDR3 is 15 residues. V shed 5 bases, J shed 6 bases, and the junction held 3 bases outside the gene matches. Germline V lookup: CDR1 SGHRS, CDR2 YFSETQ. Here immunoSEQ multiplex PCR was the method, and the copy in TCRdb shows in-frame clones only, minus some. This specimen shows about 22,000 clones; the ten leading clones hold less than 6%. About this clone: The read ends 3 residues shy of where the CDR3 ends; the end is completed using the germline J gene.

Sequencing was performed on blood buffy coat. V usage is TRBV5-1 and J usage is TRBJ2-3; 16 bases are a match to TRBD2. The receptor was derived from a woman aged 18-70 years with a cervical HPV16 infection that either progressed to CIN3+ or cleared (not recorded which). CDR3 sequence: CASRRGLAGGDTQYF. Partial CDR3 DNA: TGCGCCAGCAGGAGGGGACTAGCGGGAGGGGATACG.